The 27 T cell receptor beta chains given below trace back to one sample, sequenced in a study of control samples from healthy donors and cancer patients. The method was immunoSEQ multiplex PCR; TCRdb's version includes in-frame clones alone and lacks a portion of them. Of about 140,000 clones in the sample, under 95% were seen once. What was sequenced was blood. The source is a man aged 35 to 55 in good health.

J is TRBJ2-7 and V is TRBV2; D not resolved. Germline assignment: CDR1 SNHLY and CDR2 FYNNEI. Trimming stripped 4 bases from V and 4 bases from J, with 14 bases between. The CDR3 is 14 amino acids. CDR3 residues: CASSGGQYYYEQYF. CDR3 nucleotides: TGTGCCAGCAGTGGTGGTCAGTACTATTACGAGCAGTACTTC.

The chain carries TRBV9 and TRBJ2-7; D is unclear. V was cut by 0 bases and J by 0 bases, with 7 bases left in between. Germline V gene sequence: CDR1 SGDLS, CDR2 YYNGEE. The CDR3 runs to 14 residues. The CDR3: CASSVEGNSYEQYF. CDR3 sequence (DNA): TGTGCCAGCAGCGTAGAGGGAAACTCCTACGAGCAGTACTTC.

About this clone: Its ends do not fully match the called genes, so a read error is possible. This specimen includes other DNA sequences encoding the same CDR3. This sequence joins TRBV10-3 and TRBJ2-3; 14 bases are shared with TRBD2. CDR3 size: 18 residues. CDR1 is ENHRY, CDR2 SYGVKD, per germline. The CDR3 here is CAISETGLAGGTTDTQYF. The CDR3 bases are TGTGCCATCAGTGAAACCGGACTAGCGGGAGGTACCACAGATACACAGTATTTT.

V is TRBV3-1 (or the pseudogene TRBV3-2) and J is TRBJ2-5, with 14 bases matching TRBD2. V lost 1 base to trimming and J lost 2 bases; unmatched junction nucleotides: 9. CDR1 and CDR2 (germline): LGHDT, YNNKEL (reference sequence). CDR3 size: 19 residues. The CDR3, as DNA: TGTGCCAGCAGCCAAGGGCGGACTAGCGGGGGGTTCCTACAAGAGACCCAGTACTTC. Translating gives CASSQGRTSGGFLQETQYF.

The chain is built from TRBV21-1 and TRBJ1-5; the listed D gene, TRBD1, was not tested against the DNA. TRBV21-1 is termed a pseudogene. The CDR3 totals 17 residues. The CDR3 bases are TGTGCCAGCAGCAAAGCGCTAAGGGGGAAGGGCAATCAGCCCCAGCATTTT. Protein sequence: CASSKALRGKGNQPQHF.

Remarks on this clone: This sample also contains other DNA sequences that code for the same CDR3. The V gene is TRBV4-2, the J gene TRBJ2-7, with TRBD2 matching 8 bases. Germline-derived CDR1 and CDR2 are LGHNA and YNFKEQ. V gave up 0 bases and J gave up 3 bases; unmatched junction bases: 7. The length of the CDR3 is 16 residues. The CDR3 loop is CASSQERGAGGYEQYF. CDR3 nucleotides: TGTGCCAGCAGCCAAGAGAGGGGGGCGGGAGGCTACGAGCAGTACTTC.

The chain links TRBV6-6 to TRBJ1-6, with D hard to call. CDR3 length: 14 residues. V lost 7 bases to trimming and J lost 1 base, with 8 bases between them. Germline V lookup: CDR1 MNHNY, CDR2 SVGAGI (reference sequence). The CDR3 coding sequence is TGTGCCAGCATCCCGGGGTCCTATAATTCACCCCTCCACTTT. This encodes CASIPGSYNSPLHF.

The chain joins TRBV7-2 to TRBJ2-3; D remains ambiguous. The germline V gene encodes CDR1 SGHTA and CDR2 FQGNSA. The CDR3 loop spans 12 amino acids. Trimming pared 4 bases from V and 6 bases from J, leaving 8 bases between. Written as DNA, the CDR3 is TGTGCCAGCAGCTCCCGACCGGATACGCAGTATTTT. As protein: CASSSRPDTQYF.

The gene calls are TRBV27 and TRBJ1-2; no clear D. This CDR3 has 15 residues. Between the trimmed V and J ends, which lost 0 bases and 3 bases, there was a span of 11 bases. Looked up from germline, CDR1 is MNHEY and CDR2 is SMNVEV (reference sequence). CDR3 sequence (DNA): TGTGCCAGCAGTTTATCGCGTGGGGAGGACTATGGCTACACCTTC. Translated, it gives CASSLSRGEDYGYTF.

This clone showed up just once. The rearrangement links TRBV5-1 to TRBJ2-7, with TRBD1 matching over 8 bases. This CDR3 spans 13 amino acids. CDR1 and CDR2 (germline): SGHRS, YFSETQ. V lost 4 bases, J lost 11 bases, and 11 bases stayed unmatched. Here the CDR3 reads CASSLKDRGKEYF. DNA of the CDR3: TGCGCCAGCAGCCTCAAAGACAGGGGAAAGGAGTACTTC.

The chain employs TRBV10-3 and TRBJ2-3, with D hard to call. CDR1 is ENHRY, CDR2 SYGVKD, per germline. The CDR3 has 12 amino acids. The V and J ends lost 6 bases and 6 bases respectively, with 10 bases between them. CDR3 loop: CAISQSRDTQYF. For the CDR3, the DNA is TGTGCCATCAGCCAATCTCGGGATACGCAGTATTTT.

V gene TRBV25-1 combines with J gene TRBJ1-5, with D possibly TRBD1 on 5 matching bases. Trimming shortened V by 3 bases and J by 6 bases, and 9 bases separated the two germline ends. Germline V CDR1 and CDR2: MGHDK, SYGVNS. The CDR3 covers 13 residues. DNA of the CDR3: TGTGCCAGCAGTGACGGGGGTCTTCAGCCCCAGCATTTT. Amino acids: CASSDGGLQPQHF.

The V and J genes are TRBV18 and TRBJ2-7; weak D call: TRBD1 (6 bases). This CDR3 spans 14 amino acids. The V and J ends lost 3 bases and 6 bases respectively, with 15 bases between them. Germline lookup yields CDR1 KGHSH and CDR2 LQKENI. CDR3 DNA sequence: TGTGCCAGCTCACCTAACAGGGAAACTGGCGAGCAGTACTTC. As protein: CASSPNRETGEQYF.

The chain links TRBV4-3 to TRBJ2-2; no reliable D call. This CDR3 is built from 14 residues. V shed 1 base and J shed 5 bases, with 8 bases lying between them. The germline V gene encodes CDR1 LGHNA and CDR2 YSLEER. The CDR3: CASSQGPLTGELFF. The CDR3 nucleotides read TGCGCCAGCAGCCAAGGCCCCCTGACCGGGGAGCTGTTTTTT.

This chain joins TRBV9 and TRBJ2-3; 11 bases fit TRBD2. V lost 4 bases to trimming and J lost 0 bases; unmatched junction nucleotides: 4. The CDR3 is 16 amino acids. The germline V gene encodes CDR1 SGDLS and CDR2 YYNGEE. The CDR3 is CASSIGTSGSTDTQYF. The CDR3 coding sequence is TGTGCCAGCAGCATAGGGACTAGCGGAAGCACAGATACGCAGTATTTT.

The V and J genes are TRBV25-1 and TRBJ1-6; perhaps TRBD1 as D (6 bases). The germline gives CDR1 MGHDK, CDR2 SYGVNS. The CDR3 contains 16 residues. The germline V and J ends were trimmed by 0 bases and 10 bases, with 16 bases remaining between them. The CDR3 coding sequence is TGTGCCAGCAGTGAATATGGCGGCAGGGGAAGATCACCCCTCCACTTT. Translated: CASSEYGGRGRSPLHF.

This clone was seen just once. The chain has TRBV28 and TRBJ2-1; TRBD1 aligns across 8 bases. V lost 3 bases, J lost 8 bases, and 6 bases stayed unmatched. The CDR3 loop spans 14 amino acids. The germline V gene has CDR1 MDHEN and CDR2 SYDVKM. As DNA, the CDR3 is TGTGCCAGCAGTTTGAGTGCAGGGGGCCATGAGCAGTTCTTC. Translation: CASSLSAGGHEQFF.

The chain links TRBV9 to TRBJ1-2; a weak D match, TRBD1 (5 bases). The V gene's germline CDR1 is SGDLS and CDR2 YYNGEE. V lost 4 bases and J 2 bases, leaving 12 bases between the germline ends. The CDR3 spans 14 residues. The CDR3 loop reads CASSPAGTNYGYTF. DNA for the CDR3: TGTGCCAGCAGCCCGGCAGGGACCAACTATGGCTACACCTTC.

The V gene is TRBV2, the J gene TRBJ2-5; perhaps TRBD1 as D (6 bases). Trimming shortened V by 2 bases and J by 9 bases, and 7 bases separated the two germline ends. The CDR3 loop spans 11 amino acids. CDR1 and CDR2 (germline): SNHLY, FYNNEI. The CDR3 loop is CASSERTAQYF. The DNA for the CDR3 is TGTGCCAGCAGTGAAAGGACAGCCCAGTACTTC.

The chain joins TRBV5-4 to TRBJ1-2; D is ambiguous. Trimming stripped 8 bases from V and 7 bases from J, with 18 bases between. The CDR3 contains 13 residues. Germline CDR1 reads SGHNT; CDR2 reads YYREEE (reference sequence). The CDR3 region has the DNA TGTGCCAGTTCTTTAGGAGTTTCGTCTGGCTACACCTTC. It translates to CASSLGVSSGYTF.

The chain carries TRBV11-3 and TRBJ2-2; 8 bases match TRBD2. With 0 bases clipped from V and 3 bases from J, the junction kept 6 bases outside the gene matches. This CDR3 is 17 amino acids long. Germline CDR1 and CDR2: SGHNT and YENEEA. The CDR3 DNA reads as TGTGCCAGCAGCTTAGATTCGGGACTAGAGTACACCGGGGAGCTGTTTTTT. Translated: CASSLDSGLEYTGELFF.

This clone occurred once. The V and J genes are TRBV6-5 and TRBJ2-3; D is unresolved. The CDR3 consists of 14 residues. Trimming stripped 6 bases from V and 0 bases from J, with 10 bases between. Germline CDR1 and CDR2: MNHEY and SVGAGI. The CDR3 sequence is CASRLDTSTDTQYF. In DNA, the CDR3 is TGTGCCAGCAGGTTAGACACCAGCACAGATACGCAGTATTTT.

This rearrangement joins TRBV9 to TRBJ1-2; D unclear. The CDR3 is made up of 15 amino acids. Trimming removed 1 base from V and 5 bases from J, with 15 bases in between. The V gene's germline CDR1 is SGDLS and CDR2 YYNGEE. The CDR3, as DNA: TGTGCCAGCAGCGTATACCCCCCGAAGCTTTATGGCTACACCTTC. Protein product: CASSVYPPKLYGYTF.

A single count supports this clone. The J gene is TRBJ2-5, the V gene TRBV18; 8 positions agree with TRBD1. Germline V lookup: CDR1 KGHSH, CDR2 LQKENI. Unmatched junction bases numbered 5, after V lost 3 bases and J lost 5 bases. The CDR3 runs to 14 residues. CDR3 in amino acids: CASSPGTGSETQYF. The CDR3 nucleotides are TGTGCCAGCTCACCGGGGACAGGCTCGGAGACCCAGTACTTC.

The chain uses TRBV6-5 and TRBJ1-5; D gene unclear. The V gene lost 2 bases and the J gene lost 0 bases, with 11 bases spanning the gap. Germline V lookup: CDR1 MNHEY, CDR2 SVGAGI. This CDR3 region has 16 residues. CDR3: CASSYPGRPSNQPQHF. CDR3 bases: TGTGCCAGCAGTTACCCAGGACGGCCTAGCAATCAGCCCCAGCATTTT.

This chain connects TRBV7-9 to TRBJ2-1; 11 nucleotides align to TRBD2. Germline CDR1 is SEHNR and CDR2 is FQNEAQ (reference sequence). With 4 bases clipped from V and 9 bases from J, the junction kept 8 bases outside the gene matches. CDR3 length: 15 residues. The CDR3 protein is CASSSLAGASGEQFF. In nucleotides, the CDR3 is TGTGCCAGCAGCTCACTAGCGGGAGCGTCGGGTGAGCAGTTCTTC. The full variable domain, with the rest looked up from reference TRBV7-9 and TRBJ2-1, is DTGVSQNPRHKITKRGQNVTFRCDPISEHNRLYWYRQTLGQGPEFLTYFQNEAQLEKSRLLSDRFSAERPKGSFSTLEIQRTEQGDSAMYLCASSSLAGASGEQFFGPGTRLTVL.

The chain uses TRBV9 and TRBJ2-7; a weak D match, TRBD2 (6 bases). Per germline, CDR1 SGDLS and CDR2 YYNGEE. V lost 3 bases, J lost 0 bases, and 13 bases lay in between. The CDR3 covers 15 residues. The CDR3 loop reads CASSGQGGDSYEQYF. CDR3 sequence (DNA): TGTGCCAGCAGCGGGCAGGGCGGGGACTCCTACGAGCAGTACTTC.